The 23 T cell receptor beta chains below all came from one sample that was sequenced in a study of T cell clonality in common variable immunodeficiency. Clones were sequenced by immunoSEQ multiplex PCR, and TCRdb holds only the in-frame ones, with some missing. This set yields approximately 34,000 clones and no singletons; the top ten hold roughly 3%. Source material: peripheral blood mononuclear cells. These receptors came from a person aged 18 to 75 in good health.

In this sample, this clone is medium-sized. The CDR3 goes on 3 residues after the read ends, and that part is filled in from the germline J gene. The chain links TRBV20-1 to TRBJ2-1; 9 nucleotides align to TRBD1. The germline gives CDR1 DFQATT, CDR2 SNEGSKA (reference sequence). The CDR3 sequence is 14 residues long. V shed 5 bases and J 5 bases; nucleotides not matched to a gene: 7. The covered CDR3 bases are TGCAGTGCTCGGGACAGGGTGAAGAACAATGAG. It codes for CSARDRVKNNE. The complete CDR3 sequence is CSARDRVKNNEQFF.

This clone was counted at least ten times. The read halts 3 residues ahead of the CDR3 end, with the missing end drawn from the germline J gene. This chain joins TRBV19 and TRBJ2-3; a possible D gene is TRBD2 (5 bases). CDR1 and CDR2 from the germline V gene are LNHDA and SQIVND (reference sequence). The CDR3 runs 13 residues. The ends were cut back, 5 bases at V and 7 bases at J, with 13 bases in the middle. The CDR3 sequence is CASSGQASNTQYF. Incomplete CDR3 DNA: TGTGCCAGTAGTGGGCAGGCTAGCAATACG.

This clone was observed many times. The read gets to within 3 residues of the CDR3 end, and the germline J gene fills in the rest. This chain connects TRBV7-9 to TRBJ2-2; D gene unclear. The V end lost 9 bases, the J end lost 5 bases, and 10 bases lay between the germline ends. The CDR3 length is 12 residues. CDR1 SEHNR and CDR2 FQNEAQ come from the germline V gene (reference sequence). CDR3 sequence reads: CARGEGTGELFF. CDR3 DNA, as far as it was read: TGTGCCAGGGGCGAAGGGACCGGGGAG.

This clone has ten or more counts. With the read ending 3 residues before the CDR3 end, the germline J gene is used to fill in that end. J is TRBJ2-1 and V is TRBV6-2 or TRBV6-3; D may be TRBD1 (6 bases). Germline V gene sequence: CDR1 MNHEY, CDR2 SVGEGT. The CDR3 is made up of 15 amino acids. V gave up 6 bases and J gave up 4 bases, with 16 bases separating them. CDR3: CASRFTGNLYNEQFF. The covered CDR3 bases are TGTGCCAGCAGGTTTACAGGGAACCTTTACAATGAG.

This clone was counted many times. Read sequence stops 3 residues before the CDR3 end, and the germline J gene provides the missing end. The chain uses TRBV20-1 and TRBJ1-5; D is possibly TRBD1 (6 bases). The germline CDR1 and CDR2 sequences are DFQATT and SNEGSKA (reference sequence). With 4 bases removed from V and 7 bases from J, the gap between germline ends came to 20 bases. This CDR3 spans 15 amino acids. The CDR3 sequence is CSATVEGGGGQPQHF. The sequenced CDR3 bases are TGCAGTGCTACCGTTGAGGGGGGGGGCGGACAGCCC.

This clone was counted many times. The DNA ends 3 residues before the CDR3 does, and the rest of the CDR3 is filled in from the germline J gene. J is TRBJ1-2 and V is TRBV5-4, with a weak D call TRBD1 (6 bases). With 0 bases removed from V and 4 bases from J, the gap between germline ends came to 13 bases. The CDR3 consists of 15 residues. Germline V gene data show CDR1 as SGHNT and CDR2 as YYREEE (reference sequence). The covered CDR3 bases are TGTGCCAGCAGCTTGGATCTACAGGGTGGCTATGGC. Translation: CASSLDLQGGYG. The whole CDR3 sequence is CASSLDLQGGYGYTF.

This clone showed up many times. The CDR3 extends 3 residues past the end of the read, so its final part is completed from the germline J gene. V and J are TRBV7-2 and TRBJ1-1; TRBD1 might be the D (6 bases). In germline, CDR1 is SGHTA, CDR2 FQGNSA. Deletions cut 5 bases from V and 3 bases from J, with 13 bases between. The CDR3 is 14 residues long. The CDR3 protein is CASSDQTGHTEAFF. The covered CDR3 bases are TGTGCCAGCAGCGACCAAACAGGGCACACTGAA.

This clone came up many times. The read falls 3 residues short of the CDR3 end, and the missing part is taken from the germline J gene. The rearrangement links TRBV12-5 to TRBJ2-5; a weak D match, TRBD1 (5 bases). CDR1 is LGHNT, CDR2 FRNRAP, per germline. V lost 3 bases and J 3 bases, leaving 8 bases between the germline ends. The CDR3 is 13 residues long. CDR3 DNA (partial): TGTGCTAGTGGTTTCGGCAGGGAAGAGACC. The encoded protein is CASGFGREET. The CDR3 reads in full as CASGFGREETQYF.

This clone was recorded at least ten times. The CDR3 is cut off 3 residues early in the read; its end comes from the germline J gene. The chain links TRBV2 to TRBJ2-5, with TRBD1 matching over 9 bases. This CDR3 has 14 residues. Looked up from germline, CDR1 is SNHLY and CDR2 is FYNNEI. V shed 8 bases, J shed 5 bases, and the junction held 9 bases outside the gene matches. The CDR3 loop reads CASGRDRVGETQYF. The covered CDR3 bases are TGTGCCAGCGGCCGGGACAGGGTCGGGGAGACC. The full variable domain, in which reference TRBV2 and TRBJ2-5 provide the parts outside the CDR3, is EPEVTQTPSHQVTQMGQEVILRCVPISNHLYFYWYRQILGQKVEFLVSFYNNEISEKSEIFDDQFSVERPDGSNFTLKIRSTKLEDSAMYFCASGRDRVGETQYFGPGTRLLVL.

There are many counts of this clone. The CDR3 end is not reached by the read, which stops 3 residues before it; the germline J gene fills it in. This chain connects TRBV12-3 or TRBV12-4 to TRBJ2-3; D may be TRBD2 (6 bases). This CDR3 comprises 14 residues. V gave up 4 bases and J gave up 0 bases, with 8 bases separating them. The covered CDR3 bases are TGTGCCAGCAGTTGGAGCGGGAGCACAGATACG. Translation: CASSWSGSTDT. The complete CDR3 reads CASSWSGSTDTQYF.

This clone was observed at least ten times. The CDR3 end falls 3 residues outside the read, so it is completed with the germline J gene. This chain joins TRBV20-1 and TRBJ1-5; TRBD1 might be the D (5 bases). This CDR3 contains 16 residues. The V end was cut by 3 bases, the J end by 0 bases, with 15 bases between. Germline-derived CDR1 and CDR2 are DFQATT and SNEGSKA (reference sequence). The sequenced part of the CDR3 DNA is TGCAGTGCTAGTTACCCGGACAACTATAGCAATCAGCCC. It yields the protein CSASYPDNYSNQP. The CDR3 in full is CSASYPDNYSNQPQHF.

This clone was observed many times. CDR3 loop: CASTPQGTNLGYTF. CDR3 DNA (partial): TGTGCCAGTACCCCCCAGGGCACCAATTTAGGC. The chain combines TRBV19 with TRBJ1-2, with D perhaps matching TRBD1 (5 bases). Read sequence stops 3 residues before the CDR3 end, and the germline J gene provides the missing end. The CDR3 covers 14 residues. Germline CDR1 LNHDA, CDR2 SQIVND (reference sequence).

This clone was picked up many times. Read sequence stops 3 residues before the CDR3 end, and the germline J gene provides the missing end. The gene calls are TRBV7-8 and TRBJ2-3; 7 positions agree with TRBD1. The CDR3 is 14 amino acids. The J segment lost 0 bases and the V segment lost 6 bases, leaving 3 bases of the junction unmatched. Germline values: CDR1 SGHVS, CDR2 FQNEAQ. The part of the CDR3 DNA that was read is TGTGCCAGCAGTGGGACAGACAGCACAGATACG. Encoded protein: CASSGTDSTDT. The complete CDR3 reads CASSGTDSTDTQYF.

This clone was counted many times. The read halts 3 residues ahead of the CDR3 end, with the missing end drawn from the germline J gene. V is TRBV5-6 and J is TRBJ2-5; 11 bases map to TRBD1. Germline V lookup: CDR1 SGHDT, CDR2 YYEEEE. The CDR3 consists of 14 residues. After removal of 4 bases from V and 7 bases from J, the junction contained 6 bases not matched to a gene. CDR3: CASSPDRGLGTQYF. Partial CDR3 DNA: TGTGCCAGCAGCCCGGACAGGGGGCTAGGGACC.

This clone came up many times. The read falls 3 residues short of the CDR3 end, and the missing part is taken from the germline J gene. The gene calls are TRBV20-1 and TRBJ1-5; D is ambiguous. V lost 0 bases and J 7 bases, leaving 13 bases between the germline ends. The V gene's germline CDR1 is DFQATT and CDR2 SNEGSKA (reference sequence). The CDR3 sequence is 14 residues long. CDR3 DNA (partial): TGCAGTGCTAGAGATCTACTACGGGGACAGCCC. Translating it yields CSARDLLRGQP. In full, the CDR3 reads CSARDLLRGQPQHF.

This clone was counted many times. The read finishes 3 residues shy of the CDR3 end, and the germline J gene is used to complete it. V and J are TRBV5-4 and TRBJ2-3; a weak D match, TRBD1 (6 bases). Per the germline V gene, CDR1 is SGHNT and CDR2 is YYREEE (reference sequence). The CDR3 has 16 residues. The ends were cut back, 2 bases at V and 4 bases at J, with 17 bases in the middle. Here the CDR3 reads CASSFETGPGADTQYF. The CDR3 DNA, read in part, is TGTGCCAGCAGCTTCGAGACAGGCCCCGGAGCAGATACG.

This clone has at least ten counts. The CDR3 end lies 3 residues beyond the end of the read and is filled in from the germline J gene. This chain connects TRBV30 to TRBJ1-6, with D possibly TRBD1 on 6 matching bases. Germline assignment: CDR1 GTSNPN and CDR2 SVGIG (reference sequence). The CDR3 consists of 13 residues. The ends were cut back, 4 bases at V and 10 bases at J, with 14 bases in the middle. The DNA read from the CDR3 is TGTGCCTGGAACAGGCAGGGACACTCACCC. Protein sequence: CAWNRQGHSP. The CDR3 reads in full as CAWNRQGHSPLHF.

This clone was observed at least ten times. The CDR3 extends 3 residues past the end of the read, so its final part is completed from the germline J gene. The chain uses TRBV15 and TRBJ2-1, with 9 bases matching TRBD2. The CDR3 consists of 15 residues. Trimming cost V 4 bases and J 3 bases; bases outside gene matches: 4. CDR1 and CDR2 from the germline V gene are LNHNV and YYDKDF (reference sequence). The sequenced CDR3 bases are TGTGCCACCAGCACCTTAGCGGGGGTCTACAATGAG. Translated, it gives CATSTLAGVYNE. The complete CDR3 sequence is CATSTLAGVYNEQFF.

This clone was seen many times. CDR3 amino acids: CSARGGQTDSNQPQHF. The DNA read from the CDR3 is TGCAGTGCTAGAGGTGGACAGACTGATAGCAATCAGCCC. The gene calls are TRBV20-1 and TRBJ1-5; D possibly corresponds to TRBD1 (6 bases). The CDR3 is cut off 3 residues early in the read; its end comes from the germline J gene. The CDR3 spans 16 residues. Germline CDR1 and CDR2: DFQATT and SNEGSKA (reference sequence). V dropped 1 base and J dropped 0 bases, with 13 bases sitting between them.

This clone was counted many times. CDR3 protein: CASSGGLAGGDTQYF. The sequenced part of the CDR3 DNA is TGCGCCAGCAGCGGAGGACTAGCGGGAGGGGATACG. The rearrangement uses TRBV5-1 and TRBJ2-3, with 15 bases lining up with TRBD2. With the read ending 3 residues before the CDR3 end, the germline J gene is used to fill in that end. The length of the CDR3 is 15 residues. Germline-derived CDR1 and CDR2 are SGHRS and YFSETQ. After removal of 4 bases from V and 6 bases from J, the junction contained 3 bases not matched to a gene. The full variable domain, its missing parts supplied by reference TRBV5-1 and TRBJ2-3, is KAGVTQTPRYLIKTRGQQVTLSCSPISGHRSVSWYQQTPGQGLQFLFEYFSETQRNKGNFPGRFSGRQFSNSRSEMNVSTLELGDSALYLCASSGGLAGGDTQYFGPGTRLTVL.

In its sample, this clone was seen many times. With the read ending 3 residues before the CDR3 end, the germline J gene is used to fill in that end. The gene calls are TRBV6-2 or TRBV6-3 and TRBJ2-5; perhaps TRBD1 as D (6 bases). This CDR3 spans 15 amino acids. Germline V gene data show CDR1 as MNHEY and CDR2 as SVGEGT. With 6 bases removed from V and 0 bases from J, the gap between germline ends came to 14 bases. The CDR3 is CASSPDSSYQETQYF. CDR3 DNA, as far as it was read: TGTGCCAGCAGCCCGGACAGTTCGTACCAAGAGACC.

In its sample, this clone was seen many times. From the germline J gene comes the end of the CDR3, since the read stops 3 residues before it. The rearrangement joins TRBV18 to TRBJ2-7; weak D call: TRBD1 (5 bases). The germline CDR1 and CDR2 sequences are KGHSH and LQKENI. The length of the CDR3 is 13 residues. The ends were cut back, 0 bases at V and 3 bases at J, with 6 bases in the middle. The CDR3 sequence: CASSPPRVYEQYF. CDR3 DNA, as far as it was read: TGTGCCAGCTCACCACCCAGGGTCTACGAG.

This clone ranks as medium-sized. With the read ending 3 residues before the CDR3 end, the germline J gene is used to fill in that end. The V call is TRBV28, the J call TRBJ2-5; 12 nucleotides line up with TRBD2. Germline V gene data show CDR1 as MDHEN and CDR2 as SYDVKM. The V gene end was trimmed by 5 bases and the J gene end by 2 bases; junction bases not matched to a gene: 15. The CDR3 totals 19 residues. CDR3 loop: CASSLQSSGRAVGQETQYF. CDR3 DNA (partial): TGTGCCAGCAGTCTCCAATCTAGCGGGAGGGCCGTGGGGCAAGAGACC.